The clone carrying this T cell receptor (beta chain) was counted many times. Antigen unknown. Germline CDR1 and CDR2: SQVTM and ANQGSEA. The V end lost 6 bases, the J end lost 1 base, and 13 bases lay between the germline ends. The CDR3 loop spans 14 amino acids. The sample originates from a study of CD8 T cells in ankylosing spondylitis. The study's findings and limits: Reported data indicate significant enrichment of disease-linked clones within matched ankylosing spondylitis synovial fluid. Typical of ankylosing spondylitis blood, it appeared, was a TCR beta motif of under 10 highly homologous variants.

Scientists made TCR beta libraries using quantitative 5'-RACE with molecular barcodes. TCRdb itself ran the 5' RACE reads through MiXCR, one entry per CDR3 protein. The sample comprises some 130,000 distinct CDR3 sequences, more than 5.5% of which are singletons, and under 15% rests with the top ten. The specimen was blood, either unsorted or a sorted T cell fraction (not recorded which). The origin of this receptor is a female donor with ankylosing spondylitis or in good health (not recorded which). V is TRBV29-1 and J is TRBJ1-3; D is ambiguous. DNA for the CDR3: TGCAGCGTCCACATTCAGGAGTCTGGAAACACCATATATTTT. Protein: CSVHIQESGNTIYF.